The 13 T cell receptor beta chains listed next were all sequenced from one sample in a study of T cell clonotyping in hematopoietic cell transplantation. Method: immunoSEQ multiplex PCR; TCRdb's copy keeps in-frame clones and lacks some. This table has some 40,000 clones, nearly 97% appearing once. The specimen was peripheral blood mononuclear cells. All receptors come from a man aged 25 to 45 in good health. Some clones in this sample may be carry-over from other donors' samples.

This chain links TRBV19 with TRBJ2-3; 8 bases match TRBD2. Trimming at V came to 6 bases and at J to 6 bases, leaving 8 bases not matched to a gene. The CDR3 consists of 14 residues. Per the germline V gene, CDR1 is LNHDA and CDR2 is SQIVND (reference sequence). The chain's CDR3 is CASRREGPLDTQYF. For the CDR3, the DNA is TGTGCCAGTAGACGGGAGGGCCCGTTGGATACGCAGTATTTT.

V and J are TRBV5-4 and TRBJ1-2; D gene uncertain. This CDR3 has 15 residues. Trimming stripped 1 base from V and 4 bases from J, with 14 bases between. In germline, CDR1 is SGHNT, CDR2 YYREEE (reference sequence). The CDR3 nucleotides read TGTGCCAGCAGCTTGTTTGCGGGTTGGAGCTATGGCTACACCTTC. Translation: CASSLFAGWSYGYTF.

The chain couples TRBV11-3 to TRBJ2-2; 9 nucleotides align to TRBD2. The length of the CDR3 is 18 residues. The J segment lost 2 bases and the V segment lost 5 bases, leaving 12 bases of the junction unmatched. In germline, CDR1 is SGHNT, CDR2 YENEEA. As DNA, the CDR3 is TGTGCCAGCAGCCCCGGATTGGCGGGAGGGCCAAACACCGGGGAGCTGTTTTTT. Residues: CASSPGLAGGPNTGELFF.

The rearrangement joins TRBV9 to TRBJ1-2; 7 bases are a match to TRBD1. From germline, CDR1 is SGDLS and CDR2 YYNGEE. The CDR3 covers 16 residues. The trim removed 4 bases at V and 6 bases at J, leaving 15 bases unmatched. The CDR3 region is CASSTTGADDENGYTF. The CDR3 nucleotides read TGTGCCAGCAGCACAACAGGGGCCGACGACGAAAATGGCTACACCTTC.

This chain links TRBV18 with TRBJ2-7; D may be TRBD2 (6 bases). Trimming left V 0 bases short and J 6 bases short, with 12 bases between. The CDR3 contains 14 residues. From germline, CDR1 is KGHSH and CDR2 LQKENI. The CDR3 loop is CASSPPSWGGEQYF. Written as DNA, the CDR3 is TGTGCCAGCTCACCACCGAGTTGGGGAGGCGAGCAGTACTTC. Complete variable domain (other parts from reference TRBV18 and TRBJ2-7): NAGVMQNPRHLVRRRGQEARLRCSPMKGHSHVYWYRQLPEEGLKFMVYLQKENIIDESGMPKERFSAEFPKEGPSILRIQQVVRGDSAAYFCASSPPSWGGEQYFGPGTRLTVT.

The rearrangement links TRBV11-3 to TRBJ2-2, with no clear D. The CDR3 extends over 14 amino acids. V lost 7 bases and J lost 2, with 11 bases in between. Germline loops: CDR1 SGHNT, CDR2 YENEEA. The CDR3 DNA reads TGTGCCAGCACAGCCTCCCCTAACACCGGGGAGCTGTTTTTT. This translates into CASTASPNTGELFF.

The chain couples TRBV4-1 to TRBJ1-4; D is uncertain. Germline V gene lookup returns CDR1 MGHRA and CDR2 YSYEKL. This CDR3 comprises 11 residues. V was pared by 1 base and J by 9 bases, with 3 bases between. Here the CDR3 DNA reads TGCGCCAGCAGCCAAGGGCAAAAACTGTTTTTT. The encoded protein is CASSQGQKLFF.

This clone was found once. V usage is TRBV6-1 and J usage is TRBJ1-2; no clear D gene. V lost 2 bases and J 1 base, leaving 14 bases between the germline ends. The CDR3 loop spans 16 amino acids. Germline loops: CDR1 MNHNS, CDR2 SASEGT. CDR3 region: CASSEPGRLGNYGYTF. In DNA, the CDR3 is TGTGCCAGCAGTGAACCAGGCCGGCTAGGTAACTATGGCTACACCTTC.

CDR3 region: CASSAGDSNYGYTF. For the CDR3, the DNA is TGTGCCAGCAGCGCTGGGGACTCTAACTATGGCTACACCTTC. The chain is built from TRBV9 and TRBJ1-2; D possibly corresponds to TRBD1 (5 bases). The CDR3 has 14 residues. Germline V lookup: CDR1 SGDLS, CDR2 YYNGEE. The V gene lost 3 bases and the J gene lost 0 bases, with 9 bases spanning the gap.

The CDR3 here is CASSEGGRSMGEQYF. The CDR3 bases are TGTGCCAGCAGTGAAGGTGGCAGGTCTATGGGGGAGCAGTACTTC. The chain has TRBV25-1 and TRBJ2-7; D is ambiguous. Germline CDR1 is MGHDK and CDR2 is SYGVNS. This CDR3 is built from 15 residues. Trimming took off 2 bases at V and 7 bases at J, with 18 bases between the two ends.

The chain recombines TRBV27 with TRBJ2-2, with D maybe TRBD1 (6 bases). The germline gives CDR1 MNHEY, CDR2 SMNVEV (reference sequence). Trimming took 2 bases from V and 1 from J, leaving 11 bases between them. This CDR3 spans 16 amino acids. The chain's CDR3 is CASSLRGRGNTGELFF. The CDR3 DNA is TGTGCCAGCAGTTTACGAGGCAGGGGGAACACCGGGGAGCTGTTTTTT.

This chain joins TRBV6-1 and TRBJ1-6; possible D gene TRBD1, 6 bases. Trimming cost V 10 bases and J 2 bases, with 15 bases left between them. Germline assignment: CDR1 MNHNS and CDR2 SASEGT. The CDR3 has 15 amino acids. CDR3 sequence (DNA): TGTGCCACCCGACCGGGGGGCACCTATAATTCACCCCTCCACTTT. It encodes CATRPGGTYNSPLHF.

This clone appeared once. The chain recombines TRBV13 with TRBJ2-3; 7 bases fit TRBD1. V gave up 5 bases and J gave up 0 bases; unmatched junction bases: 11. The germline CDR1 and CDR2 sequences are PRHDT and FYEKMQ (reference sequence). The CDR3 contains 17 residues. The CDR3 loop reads CASSERQGIASTDTQYF. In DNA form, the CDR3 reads TGTGCCAGCAGCGAGAGACAGGGAATAGCTAGCACAGATACGCAGTATTTT.